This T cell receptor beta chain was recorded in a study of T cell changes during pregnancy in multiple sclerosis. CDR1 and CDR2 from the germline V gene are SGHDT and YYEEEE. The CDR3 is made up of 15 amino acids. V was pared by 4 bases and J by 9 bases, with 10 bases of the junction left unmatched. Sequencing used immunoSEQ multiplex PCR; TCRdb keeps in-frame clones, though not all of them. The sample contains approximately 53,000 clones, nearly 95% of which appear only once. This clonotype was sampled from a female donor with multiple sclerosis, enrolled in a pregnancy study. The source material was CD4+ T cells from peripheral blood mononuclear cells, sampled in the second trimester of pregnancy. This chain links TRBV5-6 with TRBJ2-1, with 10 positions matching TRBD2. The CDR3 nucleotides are TGTGCCAGCAGCCCAAGCGGGGGGGCGGTAGGTGAGCAGTTCTTC. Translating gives CASSPSGGAVGEQFF. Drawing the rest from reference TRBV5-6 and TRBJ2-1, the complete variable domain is DAGVTQSPTHLIKTRGQQVTLRCSPKSGHDTVSWYQQALGQGPQFIFQYYEEEERQRGNFPDRFSGHQFPNYSSELNVNALLLGDSALYLCASSPSGGAVGEQFFGPGTRLTVL.